The 5 T cell receptor beta chains in this list originate from one sample, sequenced in a study of identical twins. TCRdb reprocessed the 5' RACE reads via MiXCR and lists one record per CDR3 protein. The table lists about 240,000 distinct CDR3 sequences, 12% of them singletons, with about 3.9% in the top ten. This sample was also put to use in a study of yellow fever vaccine responses in identical twins.

The specimen sequenced was memory (CD45RO+) T cells sorted from blood. These receptors all stem from a woman aged 18-35 years in good health.

The table lists this clonotype with many counts. This chain uses TRBV7-9 with TRBJ2-5; D is uncertain. Trimming left V 3 bases short and J 5 bases short, with 1 base between. This CDR3 is built from 10 residues. Germline CDR1 and CDR2: SEHNR and FQNEAQ (reference sequence). The CDR3 loop is CASSFETQYF. Written as DNA, the CDR3 is TGTGCCAGCAGCTTCGAGACCCAGTACTTC.

This chain uses TRBV12-3 or TRBV12-4 with TRBJ1-6, with D hard to call. The CDR3 covers 15 residues. Trimming removed 7 bases at V and 3 bases at J, with 13 bases between. In DNA, the CDR3 is TGTGCCAGCACCACCTTCAACAGCTATAATTCACCCCTCCACTTT. Its protein is CASTTFNSYNSPLHF.

This clonotype has a handful of counts. The chain recombines TRBV19 with TRBJ2-1; D might be TRBD2 (5 bases). The V end was cut by 6 bases, the J end by 9 bases, with 12 bases between. Germline V gene lookup returns CDR1 LNHDA and CDR2 SQIVND (reference sequence). The CDR3 is 12 amino acids. This CDR3 reads CASSPELGEQFF. The CDR3 bases are TGTGCCAGTAGCCCAGAACTAGGTGAGCAGTTCTTC.

At least ten counts were recorded for this clonotype. V and J are TRBV7-9 and TRBJ1-2; possible D gene TRBD1, 5 bases. The V and J ends lost 8 bases and 5 bases respectively, with 18 bases between them. Germline V gene sequence: CDR1 SEHNR, CDR2 FQNEAQ (reference sequence). The CDR3 covers 14 residues. The CDR3 bases are TGTGCCAGCCGAGGGGAGACAGCGAAATATGGCTACACCTTC. As protein: CASRGETAKYGYTF.

This clonotype was observed a handful of times. This chain links TRBV25-1 with TRBJ2-2; possibly TRBD1 for D (5 bases). This CDR3 has 15 amino acids. V gave up 6 bases and J gave up 5 bases, with 16 bases separating them. CDR1 is MGHDK, CDR2 SYGVNS, per germline. CDR3 nucleotides: TGTGCCAGCAGAGGGGCAGGGTCAGGAACCGGGGAGCTGTTTTTT. Its translation: CASRGAGSGTGELFF.